This TCR beta chain was profiled in a study of T cell repertoires in cytomegalovirus infection. At the level of the study: Public TCR beta signatures indicated both CMV infection and matching HLA type. Study observations and caveats: Carriers of CMV and the relevant HLA type were discriminated by public TCR beta frequency. It was HLA-C-restricted CMV-specific TCR beta clonotypes that dominated the response ex vivo.

TCRdb redid the calling of the reads with MiXCR, one entry per CDR3 protein. The repertoire consists of nearly 650,000 distinct CDR3 sequences, with around 24% occurring once and the leading ten covering 7.5% to 9%. A word on this clonotype: No antigen is known for it.

Losses at the gene ends were 2 bases for V and 0 bases for J; bases not matched to a gene: 9. The CDR3 is 18 amino acids. CDR1 and CDR2 (germline): DFQATT, SNEGSKA (reference sequence). Sequenced: CD8+ T cells from PBMCs. The chain combines TRBV20-1 with TRBJ1-5; 11 bases are a match to TRBD1. The clonotype comes from a human donor in good health (CMV status not recorded). Some clones in this sample may be carry-over from other donors' samples. The CDR3 bases are TGCAGTGCTAGAAAATACCGGGACAGGGGGGTTAGCAATCAGCCCCAGCATTTT. Amino acid sequence: CSARKYRDRGVSNQPQHF.